The 23 T cell receptor beta chains below all came from one sample that was sequenced in a study of shared clonotypes between healthy human individuals. Using immunoSEQ multiplex PCR, the repertoire was profiled, and TCRdb retains in-frame clones only, with some absent. The data hold some 1,400,000 clones, with around 97% observed a single time. The source material was naive CD4+ T cells sorted from blood. This sample's subset: CD45RA+ positively selected. The receptors derive from a man in his thirties or forties in good health.

The chain joins TRBV5-6 to TRBJ2-5; TRBD2 matches at 15 bases. Gene TRBJ2-7 matches the end of the DNA better, so the J call may be wrong. From germline, CDR1 is SGHDT and CDR2 YYEEEE. The CDR3 spans 14 residues. Here the CDR3 DNA reads TGTGCCAGCAGCTGGGGACTAGCGGGAGGCGAGCAGTACTTC. Protein product: CASSWGLAGGEQYF.

Concerning this clone: In the same sample, other DNA sequences code for this CDR3. The chain has TRBV5-4 and TRBJ2-1; D might be TRBD1 (5 bases). V was cut by 3 bases and J by 5 bases, with 6 bases left in between. The CDR3 has 12 residues. Germline V lookup: CDR1 SGHNT, CDR2 YYREEE (reference sequence). This chain's CDR3 is CASSSRDNEQFF. The CDR3, as DNA: TGTGCCAGCAGCTCCAGGGACAATGAGCAGTTCTTC.

The V gene is TRBV18, the J gene TRBJ2-5; 9 bases align to TRBD1. Germline V gene data show CDR1 as KGHSH and CDR2 as LQKENI. The CDR3 is made up of 14 amino acids. CDR3 nucleotides: TGTGCTAGTTCCGGGACAGGGACCCAAGAGACCCAGTACTTC. Protein product: CASSGTGTQETQYF.

The chain recombines TRBV29-1 with TRBJ2-5; the match to TRBD1 covers 7 bases. Germline CDR1 is SQVTM and CDR2 is ANQGSEA. Trimming took 3 bases from V and 4 from J; bases not matched to a gene: 2. The CDR3 totals 12 residues. The CDR3 protein is CSVDPGGETQYF. The CDR3 DNA reads as TGCAGCGTTGATCCAGGGGGAGAGACCCAGTACTTC. Full variable domain (remainder filled in from reference TRBV29-1 and TRBJ2-5): SAVISQKPSRDICQRGTSLTIQCQVDSQVTMMFWYRQQPGQSLTLIATANQGSEATYESGFVIDKFPISRPNLTFSTLTVSNMSPEDSSIYLCSVDPGGETQYFGPGTRLLVL.

The chain couples TRBV15 to TRBJ1-2; D is unclear. In germline, CDR1 is LNHNV, CDR2 YYDKDF (reference sequence). The length of the CDR3 is 14 residues. Trimming removed 0 bases at V and 6 bases at J, with 11 bases between. CDR3 nucleotide sequence: TGTGCCACCAGCAGAGATCGAGGAGTTAATGGCTACACCTTC. Residues: CATSRDRGVNGYTF.

The genes are TRBV4-3 and TRBJ1-2; the match to TRBD1 covers 7 bases. Trimming at V came to 0 bases and at J to 0 bases, leaving 1 base not matched to a gene. Germline values: CDR1 LGHNA, CDR2 YSLEER. This CDR3 region has 15 residues. CDR3 residues: CASSQDGTANYGYTF. CDR3 DNA: TGCGCCAGCAGCCAAGACGGGACAGCTAACTATGGCTACACCTTC.

V usage is TRBV10-3 and J usage is TRBJ1-1; tentative D call: TRBD1 (5 bases). Germline values: CDR1 ENHRY, CDR2 SYGVKD. Trimming took 2 bases from V and 6 from J, leaving 16 bases between them. CDR3 length: 15 amino acids. DNA for the CDR3: TGTGCCATCAGTGAGCATCAGGGAAGGGGCGCTGAAGCTTTCTTT. Protein: CAISEHQGRGAEAFF.

V usage is TRBV9 and J usage is TRBJ2-1; 10 bases are a match to TRBD1. Germline V CDR1 and CDR2: SGDLS, YYNGEE. The CDR3 totals 16 residues. The V and J ends lost 0 bases and 2 bases, in that order; junction bases with no gene match: 2. CDR3 in amino acids: CASSVETGGAYNEQFF. The CDR3 coding sequence is TGTGCCAGCAGCGTAGAGACAGGGGGCGCCTACAATGAGCAGTTCTTC. The full variable domain, in which reference TRBV9 and TRBJ2-1 provide the parts outside the CDR3, is DSGVTQTPKHLITATGQRVTLRCSPRSGDLSVYWYQQSLDQGLQFLIQYYNGEERAKGNILERFSAQQFPDLHSELNLSSLELGDSALYFCASSVETGGAYNEQFFGPGTRLTVL.

V is TRBV11-2 and J is TRBJ2-5; D is perhaps TRBD1 (6 bases). The V end was cut by 7 bases, the J end by 2 bases, with 17 bases between. This CDR3 spans 15 amino acids. From germline, CDR1 is SGHAT and CDR2 FQNNGV. CDR3 nucleotides: TGTGCCAGCATTCTCATCGGACAGTCACAAGAGACCCAGTACTTC. Its protein is CASILIGQSQETQYF.

The chain links TRBV5-4 to TRBJ2-7, with 10 bases aligning to TRBD2. Trimming took 4 bases from V and 3 from J; bases not matched to a gene: 10. Looked up from germline, CDR1 is SGHNT and CDR2 is YYREEE (reference sequence). The CDR3 has 16 residues. The CDR3 nucleotides read TGTGCCAGCAGCGTACACCCGGGACTAGCGATCTACGAGCAGTACTTC. This encodes CASSVHPGLAIYEQYF.

This chain joins TRBV9 and TRBJ2-1, with TRBD2 matching 9 bases. The CDR3 is 15 amino acids. J was trimmed by 8 bases and V by 0 bases; bases with no gene match: 6. CDR1 and CDR2 (germline): SGDLS, YYNGEE. The CDR3 bases are TGTGCCAGCAGCGTAGAAGTAGCGGGAGTCTATGAGCAGTTCTTC. This codes for CASSVEVAGVYEQFF.

CDR3 amino acids: CASSLTDQPQHF. The CDR3 coding sequence is TGTGCCAGCAGCTTGACGGATCAGCCCCAGCATTTT. The rearrangement uses TRBV5-5 and TRBJ1-5; D is uncertain. The germline V and J ends were trimmed by 1 base and 5 bases, with 4 bases remaining between them. The CDR3 covers 12 residues. CDR1 and CDR2 from the germline V gene are SGHKS and YYEKEE (reference sequence).

V gene TRBV7-6 combines with J gene TRBJ2-6; D uncertain. Germline V gives CDR1 SGHVS, CDR2 FNYEAQ. There are 15 residues in the CDR3. The V end lost 2 bases, the J end lost 4 bases, and 9 bases lay between the germline ends. As DNA, the CDR3 is TGTGCCAGCAGCTTATTAAGTTCCGGGGCCAACGTCCTGACTTTC. Its protein product is CASSLLSSGANVLTF.

The chain combines TRBV13 with TRBJ2-7, with 9 positions matching TRBD2. J was trimmed by 6 bases and V by 8 bases; bases with no gene match: 11. The length of the CDR3 is 14 residues. Germline V gene data show CDR1 as PRHDT and CDR2 as FYEKMQ (reference sequence). Here the CDR3 DNA reads TGTGCCAGCGGAGGAGCGGGAGGCCCGGGCGAGCAGTACTTC. Its protein is CASGGAGGPGEQYF.

V usage is TRBV6-5 and J usage is TRBJ1-2; 7 bases line up with TRBD1. The length of the CDR3 is 13 residues. The ends lost 6 bases at V and 6 bases at J; junction bases unmatched: 7. Germline loops: CDR1 MNHEY, CDR2 SVGAGI. CDR3 sequence (DNA): TGTGCCAGCAGCGATCGCAGGGGGGATGGCTACACCTTC. This sequence encodes CASSDRRGDGYTF.

The rearrangement uses TRBV29-1 and TRBJ2-5, with D maybe TRBD1 (5 bases). The germline V and J ends were trimmed by 0 bases and 7 bases, with 18 bases remaining between them. The germline V gene has CDR1 SQVTM and CDR2 ANQGSEA. The CDR3 loop spans 15 amino acids. This CDR3 reads CSVEDGPQGRGTQYF. The CDR3 DNA is TGCAGCGTTGAAGATGGACCGCAGGGAAGAGGGACCCAGTACTTC.

The chain has TRBV28 and TRBJ1-1; D might be TRBD1 (5 bases). Trimming took off 2 bases at V and 10 bases at J, with 17 bases between the two ends. The CDR3 totals 14 residues. The germline CDR1 and CDR2 sequences are MDHEN and SYDVKM. This CDR3 is CASSLISLAGGAFF. The CDR3 DNA follows: TGTGCCAGCAGTTTAATATCCCTGGCGGGGGGAGCTTTCTTT.

The J gene is TRBJ1-1, the V gene TRBV6-5; 8 bases match TRBD1. This CDR3 is built from 13 residues. Per germline, CDR1 MNHEY and CDR2 SVGAGI. The junction had 7 bases not matched to a gene; V was cut back by 5 bases and J by 8 bases. The CDR3 nucleotides are TGTGCCAGCAGTGAATCCGGGACAGGAGAAGCTTTCTTT. This sequence encodes CASSESGTGEAFF.

The V call is TRBV27, the J call TRBJ2-7; 8 bases are a match to TRBD2. CDR3 length equals 13 residues. The germline V gene has CDR1 MNHEY and CDR2 SMNVEV (reference sequence). Trimming removed 8 bases from V and 6 bases from J; junction bases left unmatched: 9. CDR3 nucleotide sequence: TGTGCCAGCGGACGGGGGGGCGGGTTCGAGCAGTACTTC. It yields the protein CASGRGGGFEQYF.

The rearrangement uses TRBV4-1 and TRBJ1-2; D may be TRBD1 (6 bases). There are 18 residues in the CDR3. CDR1 is MGHRA, CDR2 YSYEKL, per germline. The V end lost 1 base, the J end lost 2 bases, and 20 bases lay between the germline ends. Here the CDR3 DNA reads TGCGCCAGCAGCCAAGGAGGACAGTTCAAGGGGGGCAACTATGGCTACACCTTC. Encoded protein: CASSQGGQFKGGNYGYTF.

The rearrangement joins TRBV7-9 to TRBJ2-2; tentatively, D is TRBD2 (5 bases). The CDR3 is made up of 15 amino acids. Trimming pared 1 base from V and 5 bases from J, leaving 11 bases between. Germline CDR1 SEHNR, CDR2 FQNEAQ (reference sequence). The CDR3 DNA follows: TGTGCCAGCAGCTTAGGCCCGGGAAGTACCGGGGAGCTGTTTTTT. It is translated as CASSLGPGSTGELFF.

V usage is TRBV11-2 and J usage is TRBJ2-5, with 7 bases lining up with TRBD1. The CDR3 loop spans 13 amino acids. CDR1 is SGHAT and CDR2 is FQNNGV in the germline V gene. J gave up 5 bases and V 5 bases, and 5 bases lay outside the gene matches. CDR3 region: CASSRGRAETQYF. In nucleotides, the CDR3 is TGTGCCAGCAGCAGGGGGCGCGCGGAGACCCAGTACTTC.

For this clone: The same CDR3 also results from other DNA sequences found in this sample. This chain connects TRBV9 to TRBJ1-4; a weak D match, TRBD1 (6 bases). This CDR3 comprises 14 residues. Per the germline V gene, CDR1 is SGDLS and CDR2 is YYNGEE. Trimming took off 2 bases at V and 7 bases at J, with 12 bases between the two ends. CDR3 amino acids: CASSVTGGGEKLFF. The CDR3 bases are TGTGCCAGCAGCGTGACAGGAGGGGGTGAAAAACTGTTTTTT.